A selection of T cell receptor beta chains follows, all from one sample in a study of cytomegalovirus exposure and HLA in healthy donors. Profiled with immunoSEQ multiplex PCR; TCRdb holds only in-frame clones, not every one. Among 130,000 to 150,000 clones, around 80% were seen once, and the ten largest hold around 3%. The sample was PBMCs. The source is a female donor in good health and CMV-seronegative. Each CDR3 is given with its conserved first and last residue. Fields, in order: V gene, J gene, CDR3 protein.

TRBV10-1,TRBJ2-7,CASSEGGSGYEQYF
TRBV28,TRBJ1-5,CASSLGQGHQPQHF
TRBV7-9,TRBJ2-1,CASSLRSARVTYNEQFF
TRBV6-1,TRBJ1-2,CASREGPGYTF
TRBV2,TRBJ1-6,CASETAGGQYSPLHF
TRBV6-1,TRBJ2-3,CASSDRRGQDTQYF
TRBV30,TRBJ1-4,CAWGTGLNEKLFF
TRBV7-8,TRBJ2-1,CASSRATGTGSNEQFF
TRBV6-6,.,CASSYLAGEQGYEQYF
TRBV2,TRBJ2-7,CASVSYEQYF
TRBV12-5,TRBJ2-2,CASGLVLPGHRQQNTGELFF
TRBV7-9,TRBJ1-1,CASSRQGANTEAFF
TRBV12-2,TRBJ2-3,CASPHHDSYGTDTQYF
TRBV7-9,TRBJ1-5,CASSHYTDRGNQPQHF
TRBV2,TRBJ1-1,CASNLGATEAFF
TRBV29-1,TRBJ2-3,CSVAPRGTQYF
TRBV19,TRBJ1-2,CASSITGRGYTF
TRBV4-1,TRBJ2-7,CASSQRTGYDEQYF
TRBV6-8,TRBJ2-3,CASISGLSTDTQYF
TRBV6-5,TRBJ2-5,CASSHRGLGETQYF
TRBV20-1,TRBJ1-2,CRPGYYGYTF
TRBV4-1,TRBJ2-3,CASSQTSRGTDTQYF